The source of this TCR beta chain is a study of T-cell memory formation after mild COVID-19. Study details: The study found TCR clusters largely donor specific.

Barcoded TCR alpha and TCR beta cDNA libraries with UMIs came from 5'RACE using constant-segment primers. TCRdb processed the 5' RACE reads anew with MiXCR; each CDR3 protein has one entry. The sample records about 320,000 distinct CDR3 sequences, roughly an eighth being singletons. The CDR3 has 14 amino acids. Per germline, CDR1 SGHRS and CDR2 YFSETQ. V lost 0 bases to trimming and J lost 8 bases, with 12 bases between them. The sequenced sample was PBMCs or a T cell subset sorted from them (not recorded which). This chain connects TRBV5-1 to TRBJ2-1; D is unresolved. This sequence was found in a man aged 18 to 29 who had mild COVID-19 (a few samples of this study predate the infection). Cell type and time point are not known. CDR3 nucleotide sequence: TGCGCCAGCAGCTTGGGTGGGTCCGGCGATGAGCAGTTCTTC. This codes for CASSLGGSGDEQFF. The full variable domain, in which reference TRBV5-1 and TRBJ2-1 provide the parts outside the CDR3, is KAGVTQTPRYLIKTRGQQVTLSCSPISGHRSVSWYQQTPGQGLQFLFEYFSETQRNKGNFPGRFSGRQFSNSRSEMNVSTLELGDSALYLCASSLGGSGDEQFFGPGTRLTVL.